The clone carrying this TCR beta chain was found many times. The antigen is undetermined. This entry is derived from a study of breast tumors, draining lymph nodes, adjacent tissues. TCRdb fed the multiplex PCR reads into MiXCR, producing one record per CDR3 protein. Of approximately 210,000 distinct CDR3 sequences in the sample, roughly 32% are singletons; the top ten hold roughly 1.5%. The CDR3 totals 14 residues. The germline V gene encodes CDR1 SGHAT and CDR2 FQDESV (reference sequence). Trimming left V 1 base short and J 3 bases short, with 10 bases between. Notes on the study in general: Compared with lymph nodes, tumors were less diverse; compared with nontumor tissue, more. That most tumor T cells come from lymph nodes remained unproven.

The lymph nodes were axillary draining lymph nodes from breast cancer patients. The rearrangement links TRBV11-1 to TRBJ2-7; D might be TRBD1 (6 bases). This receptor was obtained from a female donor with breast cancer. Some clones in this sample may be carry-over from other donors' samples. The sample taken for sequencing was axillary lymph node tissue. Written as DNA, the CDR3 is TGTGCCAGCAGCTTAGGTCCAGGGGTCTACGAGCAGTACTTC. Translation gives CASSLGPGVYEQYF. The full variable domain, its missing parts supplied by reference TRBV11-1 and TRBJ2-7, is EAEVAQSPRYKITEKSQAVAFWCDPISGHATLYWYRQILGQGPELLVQFQDESVVDDSQLPKDRFSAERLKGVDSTLKIQPAELGDSAMYLCASSLGPGVYEQYFGPGTRLTVT.